This T cell receptor beta chain was sequenced in a study of blood T cell repertoires in COVID-19. Clones were sequenced by immunoSEQ multiplex PCR, and TCRdb holds only the in-frame ones, with some missing. The data contain roughly 90,000 clones, approximately 82% of them singletons. The junction had 4 bases not matched to a gene; V was cut back by 0 bases and J by 5 bases. Germline V gene lookup returns CDR1 SGHTS and CDR2 YDEGEE. The CDR3 consists of 16 residues. J is TRBJ2-3 and V is TRBV5-8; TRBD2 aligns across 12 bases. Sequencing was carried out using peripheral blood. This TCR was sampled from a woman in her seventies with acute or convalescent COVID-19. The CDR3 nucleotides are TGTGCCAGCAGCTTGGCTAGCGGGGGGGTCATAGATACGCAGTATTTT. Its protein is CASSLASGGVIDTQYF.